The 7 T cell receptor beta chains listed next were all sequenced from one sample in a study of shared clonotypes between healthy human individuals. The table came from immunoSEQ multiplex PCR; TCRdb's copy has only in-frame clones and leaves some out. The sample lists over 2 million clones, 85% to 95% seen once, with roughly 0.13% in the top ten. Material for sequencing was naive CD4+ T cells sorted from blood. As to subset: CD45RA+ positively selected. These receptors all stem from a man aged 18 to 30 in good health.

J is TRBJ1-5 and V is TRBV6-1, with a tentative D call TRBD1 (6 bases). Germline values: CDR1 MNHNS, CDR2 SASEGT. This CDR3 comprises 14 residues. The V end was cut by 6 bases, the J end by 6 bases, with 15 bases between. This CDR3 is CASSYTQGSQPQHF. CDR3 sequence (DNA): TGTGCCAGCAGCTACACTCAGGGGTCTCAGCCCCAGCATTTT.

The chain links TRBV19 to TRBJ2-6; D not certain. The germline V gene has CDR1 LNHDA and CDR2 SQIVND (reference sequence). Between the trimmed V and J ends, which lost 5 bases and 0 bases, there was a span of 11 bases. The CDR3 has 16 amino acids. CDR3 in DNA: TGTGCCAGTAGTTGGCAGAGCCTCTCTGGGGCCAACGTCCTGACTTTC. Its protein is CASSWQSLSGANVLTF.

This rearrangement joins TRBV11-2 to TRBJ1-4; D call uncertain. CDR3 length equals 12 residues. Germline assignment: CDR1 SGHAT and CDR2 FQNNGV. V lost 2 bases to trimming and J lost 14 bases, with 12 bases between them. The CDR3 DNA reads TGTGCCAGCAGCTTATCCGGCCGGGATCTGTTTTTT. This translates into CASSLSGRDLFF.

The J gene is TRBJ1-3, the V gene TRBV10-3, with D hard to call. The germline V and J ends were trimmed by 4 bases and 1 base, with 11 bases remaining between them. The CDR3 runs to 15 residues. Germline V gives CDR1 ENHRY, CDR2 SYGVKD. The DNA for the CDR3 is TGTGCCATCAGTGTGAGGGCAGTTTCTGGAAACACCATATATTTT. This encodes CAISVRAVSGNTIYF.

This clone appeared once. V usage is TRBV15 and J usage is TRBJ1-1; D call uncertain. The V end lost 1 base, the J end lost 3 bases, and 9 bases lay between the germline ends. The germline V gene has CDR1 LNHNV and CDR2 YYDKDF (reference sequence). This CDR3 comprises 14 residues. CDR3 residues: CATSRAADYTEAFF. The CDR3 bases are TGTGCCACCAGCAGAGCGGCGGACTACACTGAAGCTTTCTTT.

This chain uses TRBV30 with TRBJ2-7; tentative D call: TRBD2 (7 bases). V was clipped by 4 bases and J by 6 bases, with 13 bases between them. The CDR3 contains 12 residues. From germline, CDR1 is GTSNPN and CDR2 SVGIG (reference sequence). The CDR3 DNA is TGTGCCTGGAATTCGGGGGGCGTCGAGCAGTACTTC. Encoded protein: CAWNSGGVEQYF. Full variable domain (rest looked up from reference TRBV30 and TRBJ2-7): SQTIHQWPATLVQPVGSPLSLECTVEGTSNPNLYWYRQAAGRGLQLLFYSVGIGQISSEVPQNLSASRPQDRQFILSSKKLLLSDSGFYLCAWNSGGVEQYFGPGTRLTVT.

The V gene is TRBV28, the J gene TRBJ2-7; D is unclear. CDR3 length equals 15 residues. The V end was cut by 4 bases, the J end by 1 base, with 14 bases between. Germline V CDR1 and CDR2: MDHEN, SYDVKM. In nucleotides, the CDR3 is TGTGCCAGCAGTTCGCAGGCTATCGGGTCCTACGAGCAGTACTTC. This sequence encodes CASSSQAIGSYEQYF.